This is a list of T cell receptor beta chains from one sample in a study of blood T cell repertoires in COVID-19. The protocol was immunoSEQ multiplex PCR, while the TCRdb copy is restricted to in-frame clones and leaves out a portion. The data hold about 120,000 clones, with just under 90% observed a single time. Sequenced: peripheral blood. The origin of the receptors is a woman aged 50 to 65 with acute or convalescent COVID-19. Both conserved end residues are part of each CDR3. A D gene is named only where the DNA matches it firmly. Only some rows state a clone size, as once, few, many or a class for expanded clones.

J gene | D gene | clone size | V gene | CDR3 DNA | CDR3 protein
TRBJ1-1 | TRBD1 | . | TRBV3-1/TRBV3-2 | TGTGCCAGCAGCCAAGAAAGGGGGCGTCGGACTGAAGCTTTCTTT | CASSQERGRRTEAFF
TRBJ2-7 | . | . | TRBV12-3/TRBV12-4 | TGTGCCAGCAGTTCGACACCGCGGCAGTACTTC | CASSSTPRQYF
TRBJ1-1 | . | . | TRBV18 | TGTGCCAGCTCACCGCTGCAGGTCGGCACTGAAGCTTTCTTT | CASSPLQVGTEAFF
TRBJ2-5 | . | . | TRBV3-1/TRBV3-2 | TGTGCCAGCAGCCCGGAGCAGGGCGGTGGAGAGACCCAGTACTTC | CASSPEQGGGETQYF
TRBJ2-2 | TRBD1 | . | TRBV10-3 | TGTGCCATCTCAAGGGGGCGCGACACCGGGGAGCTGTTTTTT | CAISRGRDTGELFF
TRBJ1-2 | TRBD1 | . | TRBV6-4 | TGTGCCAGCAGTGACTCGGGACAGGGTTTTAGGGACTACACCTTC | CASSDSGQGFRDYTF
TRBJ2-3 | . | . | TRBV5-1 | TGCGCCAGCAGCTTGTTAAGCGGGCGTAGCACAGATACGCAGTATTTT | CASSLLSGRSTDTQYF
TRBJ1-1 | . | . | TRBV29-1 | TGCAGCGCCCTTGGGAGGGTCAACACTGAAGCTTTCTTT | CSALGRVNTEAFF
TRBJ1-3 | TRBD1 | . | TRBV19 | TGTGCCAGTAAGCCTCGTGACAGGGGCTCTGGAAACACCATATATTTT | CASKPRDRGSGNTIYF
TRBJ2-1 | TRBD2 | . | TRBV19 | TGTGCCAGTAGTATCGGCCTAGCGGGGGGACGCCAATACAATGAGCAGTTCTTC | CASSIGLAGGRQYNEQFF
TRBJ2-3 | TRBD1 | few | TRBV30 | TGTGCCTGGAGTGCCGACACAGGGGCCGGGGATACGCAGTATTTT | CAWSADTGAGDTQYF
TRBJ2-1 | TRBD2 | . | TRBV5-1 | TGCGCCAGCAGCTCCACGGGACTAGCGGACTACAATGAGCAGTTCTTC | CASSSTGLADYNEQFF
TRBJ2-2 | . | . | TRBV2 | TGTGCCAGCAGTCCAGGGCCGGACACCGGGGAGCTGTTTTTT | CASSPGPDTGELFF
TRBJ2-7 | . | . | TRBV5-1 | TGCGCCAGCCGACCGGCCGGGGGCTACGAGCAGTACTTC | CASRPAGGYEQYF
TRBJ1-2 | . | . | TRBV4-3 | TGCGCCAGCAGCCAAGATCTGTGGACAGCCTTACATCACTATGGCTACACCTTC | CASSQDLWTALHHYGYTF
TRBJ2-3 | . | . | TRBV12-3/TRBV12-4 | TGTGCCAGCAGTGATTTCAGAGATACGCAGTATTTT | CASSDFRDTQYF
TRBJ1-2 | TRBD1 | . | TRBV19 | TGTGCCAGTACCTCTCCCGGGACAGGCGGTGGCTACACCTTC | CASTSPGTGGGYTF
TRBJ2-5 | TRBD1 | . | TRBV5-5 | TGTGCCAGCAGCCAGGGGGTGAAGGTGGAGACCCAGTACTTC | CASSQGVKVETQYF
TRBJ1-2 | . | . | TRBV7-2 | TGTGCCAGCAGCCCCAGGGGTAGCTACACCTTC | CASSPRGSYTF
TRBJ2-5 | TRBD2 | . | TRBV5-5 | TGTGCCAGCAGCTTGGAAAGCGGGAGGAAACAAGAGACCCAGTACTTC | CASSLESGRKQETQYF
TRBJ2-7 | TRBD1 | . | TRBV6-5 | TGTGCCAGCAGCCGGACAGGGTTAACCGAGCAGTACTTC | CASSRTGLTEQYF
TRBJ1-2 | TRBD1 | . | TRBV5-1 | TGCGCCAGCAGCTGGGGGACAGGGGGAACTCAAGGCTACACCTTC | CASSWGTGGTQGYTF
TRBJ1-1 | TRBD1 | . | TRBV7-9 | TGTGCCAGCAGCCCTGCCCCTGGACAGGGCGGGACTGAAGCTTTCTTT | CASSPAPGQGGTEAFF
TRBJ1-2 | . | . | TRBV5-6 | TGTGCCAGCAGCCCCATCAGCTACACCTTC | CASSPISYTF
TRBJ1-4 | . | . | TRBV6-5 | TGTGCCAGCAGTTACTCACCGGGGGGGATGGAAGAAAAACTGTTTTTT | CASSYSPGGMEEKLFF
TRBJ2-5 | TRBD1 | once | TRBV7-2 | TGTGCCAGCAGCTTATCGACAGGGACACCCCAAGAGACCCAGTACTTC | CASSLSTGTPQETQYF
TRBJ2-1 | TRBD2 | . | TRBV2 | TGTGCCAGCATCAAGAATGGACTAGAATCGAATGAGCAGTTCTTC | CASIKNGLESNEQFF
TRBJ2-7 | . | . | TRBV7-2 | TGTGCCAGCAGCCCTTCTAGACCCTACGAGCAGTACTTC | CASSPSRPYEQYF
TRBJ2-1 | . | . | TRBV4-3 | TGCGCCAGCAGCCAAGCCAGGCGGGCCCCTTTCAATGAGCAGTTCTTC | CASSQARRAPFNEQFF
TRBJ2-1 | . | . | TRBV3-1/TRBV3-2 | TGTGCCAGCAGCCGACAGGTGAGCTCCTACAATGAGCAGTTCTTC | CASSRQVSSYNEQFF
TRBJ2-1 | . | . | TRBV11-2 | TGTGCCAGCAGCTCCCCAGCGGGCACGAATGAGCAGTTCTTC | CASSSPAGTNEQFF
TRBJ1-3 | . | . | TRBV21-1 | TGTGCCAGCAGCAAGCAGCTTCCGGGACAGGGGGCAAACACCATATATTTT | CASSKQLPGQGANTIYF